Each of the 30 T cell receptor beta chains below was sequenced from the same sample in a study of blood T cells in healthy people across ages. A sample-barcoded 5' primer and a J-beta primer mix were used in a second PCR of roughly 7 to 11 cycles. TCRdb re-analysed the 5' RACE reads in MiXCR, keeping a single row per CDR3 protein. The repertoire includes 850,000 to 1,000,000 distinct CDR3 sequences, roughly 52% of them detected once, and about an eighth sits in the top ten. The sequenced material came from blood. The receptors shown here come from a man aged 25-45 years in good health.

This clonotype was seen a handful of times. The genes are TRBV29-1 and TRBJ2-7; 11 nucleotides line up with TRBD1. The germline V gene has CDR1 SQVTM and CDR2 ANQGSEA. J lost 0 bases, V lost 6 bases, and 7 bases had no gene match. This CDR3 spans 15 amino acids. CDR3: CSVPGGTGGSYEQYF. The CDR3 DNA reads as TGCAGCGTCCCCGGTGGGACAGGGGGCTCCTACGAGCAGTACTTC.

This chain connects TRBV5-1 to TRBJ2-7; D may be TRBD1 (8 bases). The CDR3 loop spans 16 amino acids. V lost 0 bases to trimming and J lost 4 bases, with 17 bases between them. Germline CDR1 is SGHRS and CDR2 is YFSETQ. The CDR3 bases are TGCGCCAGCAGCTTGGCCTCACAGGGGGGGTTTTACGAGCAGTACTTC. As protein: CASSLASQGGFYEQYF.

The chain has TRBV20-1 and TRBJ2-3; TRBD1 agrees at 9 bases. Germline V gene data show CDR1 as DFQATT and CDR2 as SNEGSKA (reference sequence). This CDR3 is built from 16 residues. Trimming removed 3 bases from V and 6 bases from J; junction bases left unmatched: 13. CDR3 sequence (DNA): TGCAGTGCTAGCCCCTCGGACAGGGGCGCGCCCGATACGCAGTATTTT. As protein: CSASPSDRGAPDTQYF.

The V and J genes are TRBV27 and TRBJ2-1, with 7 bases fitting TRBD2. J lost 3 bases, V lost 2 bases, and 7 bases had no gene match. CDR1 is MNHEY, CDR2 SMNVEV, per germline (reference sequence). This CDR3 region has 16 residues. The CDR3 region is CASSLIASGVYNEQFF. As DNA, the CDR3 is TGTGCCAGCAGTTTAATCGCTAGCGGAGTCTACAATGAGCAGTTCTTC.

The chain recombines TRBV7-2 with TRBJ2-7; D is ambiguous. The J call may not be correct, given that the DNA end is closer to TRBJ2-5. Germline V gene data show CDR1 as SGHTA and CDR2 as FQGNSA. CDR3 length: 12 amino acids. Written as DNA, the CDR3 is TGTGCCAGCAGTCCTTCGATCGAGACCCAGTACTTC. It translates to CASSPSIETQYF.

The chain is built from TRBV7-2 and TRBJ1-2; perhaps TRBD1 as D (6 bases). V lost 0 bases and J lost 6, with 8 bases in between. The CDR3 spans 13 residues. CDR1 and CDR2 (germline): SGHTA, FQGNSA. The CDR3 region is CASSLASGDGYTF. Written as DNA, the CDR3 is TGTGCCAGCAGCTTAGCCTCAGGGGATGGCTACACCTTC.

The genes are TRBV19 and TRBJ2-7, with 11 bases matching TRBD1. With V trimmed by 5 bases and J by 9 bases, 15 bases remained unmatched. The CDR3 is made up of 16 amino acids. Germline CDR1 LNHDA, CDR2 SQIVND (reference sequence). CDR3 sequence reads: CASSSLTGTGGFGQYF. CDR3 DNA sequence: TGTGCCAGTAGTTCCCTGACCGGGACAGGGGGATTCGGGCAGTACTTC.

The CDR3 region is CSAMGGANEKLFF. In DNA form, the CDR3 reads TGCAGTGCTATGGGCGGTGCTAATGAAAAACTGTTTTTT. The chain links TRBV20-1 to TRBJ1-4; D remains ambiguous. The CDR3 length is 13 residues. V lost 4 bases and J 3 bases, leaving 9 bases between the germline ends. Germline lookup yields CDR1 DFQATT and CDR2 SNEGSKA (reference sequence).

The chain employs TRBV7-2 and TRBJ2-1; D remains unclear. Germline V gene data show CDR1 as SGHTA and CDR2 as FQGNSA. V gave up 5 bases and J gave up 0 bases, with 14 bases separating them. The CDR3 totals 16 residues. Here the CDR3 reads CASSVMAFRSYNEQFF. The CDR3 DNA follows: TGTGCCAGCAGCGTGATGGCCTTCCGCTCCTACAATGAGCAGTTCTTC.

This clonotype was picked up a small number of times. The V call is TRBV5-1, the J call TRBJ2-7, with a possible D match to TRBD1 (5 bases). The CDR3 has 15 residues. V lost 0 bases, J lost 0 bases, and 10 bases lay in between. CDR1 is SGHRS and CDR2 is YFSETQ in the germline V gene. CDR3 bases: TGCGCCAGCAGCTTGGCCAGGGCGAGCTCCTACGAGCAGTACTTC. Its translation is CASSLARASSYEQYF.

This clonotype was seen a few times. This sequence joins TRBV30 and TRBJ1-2; a possible D gene is TRBD1 (5 bases). CDR1 is GTSNPN and CDR2 is SVGIG in the germline V gene (reference sequence). The V end lost 4 bases, the J end lost 6 bases, and 21 bases lay between the germline ends. The length of the CDR3 is 15 residues. This chain's CDR3 is CAWMIKYAGDDGYTF. CDR3 nucleotide sequence: TGTGCCTGGATGATTAAGTATGCGGGGGATGATGGCTACACCTTC.

This clonotype occurred a few times. The chain joins TRBV21-1 to TRBJ2-5. TRBV21-1 corresponds to a pseudogene. CDR3 size: 16 residues. As DNA, the CDR3 is TGTGCCAGCAGCAAAGGGCAGGGAACCTGCCAAGAGACCCAGTACTTC. It codes for CASSKGQGTCQETQYF.

To note about this clonotype: One end of the junction is discordant with germline, which a read error may explain. The CDR3 sequence: CASRPPLRQKANDQYF. Here the CDR3 DNA reads TGTGCCAGCAGGCCTCCCCTGCGGCAGAAAGCAAACGATCAGTACTTC. The J gene is TRBJ2-7, the V gene TRBV2; D is undetermined. The CDR3 length is 16 residues. CDR1 SNHLY and CDR2 FYNNEI come from the germline V gene.

The chain uses TRBV7-2 and TRBJ1-2; D uncertain. The germline V and J ends were trimmed by 3 bases and 6 bases, with 8 bases remaining between them. The CDR3 extends over 12 amino acids. Germline lookup yields CDR1 SGHTA and CDR2 FQGNSA. Here the CDR3 reads CASSFVGNGYTF. As DNA, the CDR3 is TGTGCCAGCAGCTTCGTCGGGAATGGCTACACCTTC.

Turning to this clonotype: The junction does not match germline at one end; this may be a read error. The J gene is TRBJ2-3, the V gene TRBV7-2; the D is unclear. Germline V lookup: CDR1 SGHTA, CDR2 FQGNSA. The CDR3 loop spans 12 amino acids. CDR3 DNA sequence: TGTGCCACTGCCCCCGGCACAGACACGCAGTATTTT. Translation: CATAPGTDTQYF. Based on the CDR3 plus reference TRBV7-2 and TRBJ2-3, the full variable domain is GAGVSQSPSNKVTEKGKDVELRCDPISGHTALYWYRQSLGQGLEFLIYFQGNSAPDKSGLPSDRFSAERTGGSVSTLTIQRTQQEDSAVYLCATAPGTDTQYFGPGTRLTVL.

This sequence joins TRBV28 and TRBJ2-1; 8 nucleotides agree with TRBD2. Germline CDR1 reads MDHEN; CDR2 reads SYDVKM. J was trimmed by 3 bases and V by 4 bases; bases with no gene match: 5. The CDR3 has 15 amino acids. The CDR3 reads CASSSGGGNYNEQFF. The CDR3 nucleotides read TGTGCCAGCAGTTCAGGCGGGGGGAACTACAATGAGCAGTTCTTC.

This clonotype was counted between two and nine times. The chain links TRBV6-2 or TRBV6-3 to TRBJ1-5, with D unresolved. The CDR3 sequence is 17 residues long. Germline V CDR1 and CDR2: MNHEY, SVGEGT. V lost 0 bases and J 1 base, leaving 13 bases between the germline ends. CDR3: CASSYSLGSGSNQPQHF. DNA of the CDR3: TGTGCCAGCAGTTACTCTCTGGGAAGTGGGAGCAATCAGCCCCAGCATTTT.

This clonotype occurred a few times. CDR3 amino acids: CASRGTQDEQYF. The CDR3 region has the DNA TGTGCCAGCCGCGGGACTCAGGATGAGCAGTACTTC. The chain carries TRBV15 and TRBJ2-7, with D possibly TRBD2 on 6 matching bases. The CDR3 sequence is 12 residues long. Per the germline V gene, CDR1 is LNHNV and CDR2 is YYDKDF (reference sequence). Trimming shortened V by 10 bases and J by 7 bases, and 17 bases separated the two germline ends.

This clonotype showed up many times. The CDR3 DNA is TGTGCCAGCAGCCAAAGGAGTGCGGGGGGTTTGACAGATACGCAGTATTTT. This translates into CASSQRSAGGLTDTQYF. V is TRBV3-1 and J is TRBJ2-3; 8 nucleotides line up with TRBD2. V was clipped by 2 bases and J by 3 bases; unmatched bases: 10. This CDR3 spans 17 amino acids. CDR1 and CDR2 from the germline V gene are LGHDT and YNNKEL (reference sequence).

The CDR3 protein is CASRSGTGRSGNQPQHF. As DNA, the CDR3 is TGTGCCAGCAGGTCCGGGACAGGGAGGTCGGGCAATCAGCCCCAGCATTTT. The chain uses TRBV2 and TRBJ1-5, with TRBD1 matching over 9 bases. This CDR3 region has 17 residues. V dropped 6 bases and J dropped 2; count of bases not matched to a gene: 11. The germline CDR1 and CDR2 sequences are SNHLY and FYNNEI.

The V gene is TRBV7-6, the J gene TRBJ2-7; no definite D call. CDR3 length equals 14 residues. V was shortened by 5 bases and J by 4 bases, with 15 bases between the two germline ends. Per germline, CDR1 SGHVS and CDR2 FNYEAQ. For the CDR3, the DNA is TGTGCCAGCAGCGCCCCCAACTTAGGTTACGAGCAGTACTTC. As protein: CASSAPNLGYEQYF.

The gene calls are TRBV4-1 and TRBJ1-3, with TRBD1 as a possible D gene (6 bases). This CDR3 region has 16 residues. Germline V gene sequence: CDR1 MGHRA, CDR2 YSYEKL. The ends were cut back, 2 bases at V and 2 bases at J, with 13 bases in the middle. The CDR3 DNA sequence: TGCGCCAGCAGCCAACCCGGACAGTTACCTGGAAACACCATATATTTT. It translates to CASSQPGQLPGNTIYF.

This clonotype has a handful of counts. This chain links TRBV6-1 with TRBJ2-4, with 7 bases identical to TRBD1. CDR1 and CDR2 (germline): MNHNS, SASEGT. The CDR3 runs 18 residues. J was trimmed by 2 bases and V by 7 bases; bases with no gene match: 17. CDR3 in amino acids: CASINRGSKGMSKNIQYF. As DNA, the CDR3 is TGTGCCAGCATCAACAGGGGTAGTAAGGGAATGTCCAAAAACATTCAGTACTTC.

This clonotype has a handful of counts. The rearrangement uses TRBV7-9 and TRBJ1-2; D gene ambiguous. CDR1 and CDR2 (germline): SEHNR, FQNEAQ (reference sequence). The CDR3 is 15 residues long. Trimming cost V 5 bases and J 1 base, with 14 bases left between them. CDR3 sequence (DNA): TGTGCCAGCAGCGCCGTGAGCAGCCATAACTATGGCTACACCTTC. Amino acids: CASSAVSSHNYGYTF.

The chain recombines TRBV2 with TRBJ1-6, with D possibly being TRBD1 (6 bases). The CDR3 length is 15 residues. V was clipped by 4 bases and J by 7 bases, with 14 bases between them. The germline V gene has CDR1 SNHLY and CDR2 FYNNEI. The CDR3 is CASSVGRGGNSPLHF. The CDR3 DNA reads as TGTGCCAGCAGTGTCGGTAGGGGGGGGAATTCACCCCTCCACTTT.

This chain uses TRBV10-3 with TRBJ1-5; unclear D gene. The CDR3 totals 14 residues. Germline CDR1 ENHRY, CDR2 SYGVKD. Between the trimmed V and J ends, which lost 0 bases and 3 bases, there was a span of 6 bases. The CDR3 sequence: CAISESGFNQPQHF. Here the CDR3 DNA reads TGTGCCATCAGTGAGTCAGGATTCAATCAGCCCCAGCATTTT.

The rearrangement uses TRBV24-1 and TRBJ2-1; the match to TRBD2 covers 9 bases. V shed 6 bases, J shed 4 bases, and the junction held 9 bases outside the gene matches. CDR1 is KGHDR, CDR2 SFDVKD, per germline. This CDR3 is built from 16 residues. CDR3 sequence: CATSNSGSRFYNEQFF. For the CDR3, the DNA is TGTGCCACCAGTAATAGCGGGAGTAGGTTTTACAATGAGCAGTTCTTC.

The V gene is TRBV14, the J gene TRBJ2-5, with TRBD2 as a possible D gene (6 bases). The CDR3 consists of 16 residues. Per germline, CDR1 SGHDN and CDR2 FVKESK. V lost 4 bases and J lost 5, with 20 bases in between. This chain's CDR3 is CASSRSLTRSSETQYF. The CDR3 DNA reads TGTGCCAGCAGCCGCTCCTTGACTAGAAGTAGTGAGACCCAGTACTTC.

The V gene is TRBV12-3 or TRBV12-4, the J gene TRBJ2-1; the match to TRBD2 covers 7 bases. This CDR3 is built from 16 residues. Trimming took 5 bases from V and 5 from J; bases not matched to a gene: 12. As DNA, the CDR3 is TGTGCCAGCAGTGCCGCGGGCGGGGGATACGACAATGAGCAGTTCTTC. This codes for CASSAAGGGYDNEQFF.

This clonotype was detected a few times. This rearrangement joins TRBV20-1 to TRBJ1-5, with a tentative D call TRBD1 (5 bases). The germline V gene has CDR1 DFQATT and CDR2 SNEGSKA (reference sequence). The CDR3 consists of 14 residues. V lost 1 base to trimming and J lost 1 base, with 8 bases between them. CDR3 sequence reads: CSARARDSNQPQHF. CDR3 DNA: TGCAGTGCTAGAGCCCGGGACAGCAATCAGCCCCAGCATTTT.